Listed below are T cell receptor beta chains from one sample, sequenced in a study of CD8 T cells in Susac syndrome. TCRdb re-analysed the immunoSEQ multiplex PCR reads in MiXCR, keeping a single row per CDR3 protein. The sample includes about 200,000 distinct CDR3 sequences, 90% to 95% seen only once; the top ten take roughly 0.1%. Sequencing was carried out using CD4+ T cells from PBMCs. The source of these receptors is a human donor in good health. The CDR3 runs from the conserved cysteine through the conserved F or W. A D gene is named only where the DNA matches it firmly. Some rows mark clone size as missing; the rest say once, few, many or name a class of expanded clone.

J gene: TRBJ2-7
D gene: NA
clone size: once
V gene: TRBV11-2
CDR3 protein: CASSLGQGGYEQYF
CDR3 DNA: TGTGCCAGCAGCTTAGGGCAGGGAGGCTACGAGCAGTACTTC

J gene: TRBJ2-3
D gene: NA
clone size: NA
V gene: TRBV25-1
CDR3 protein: CASSEYQGPRTDTQYF
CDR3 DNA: TGTGCCAGCAGTGAATATCAGGGACCTAGGACAGATACGCAGTATTTT

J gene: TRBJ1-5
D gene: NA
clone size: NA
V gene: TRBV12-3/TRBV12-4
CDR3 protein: CASSLPGPMRPQHF
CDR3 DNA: TGTGCCAGCAGTTTACCGGGACCGATGAGGCCCCAGCATTTT

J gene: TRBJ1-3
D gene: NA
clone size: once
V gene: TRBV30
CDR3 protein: CAWSTRRGNTIYF
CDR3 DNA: TGTGCCTGGAGTACCAGGCGCGGAAACACCATATATTTT

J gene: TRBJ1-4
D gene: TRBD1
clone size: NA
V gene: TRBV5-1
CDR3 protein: CASSRGTAEKLFF
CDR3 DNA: TGCGCCAGCAGCAGAGGGACAGCTGAAAAACTGTTTTTT

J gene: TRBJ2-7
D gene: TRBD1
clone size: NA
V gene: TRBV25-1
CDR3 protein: CASSESGGRYEQYF
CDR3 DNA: TGTGCCAGCAGTGAATCAGGGGGTCGGTACGAGCAGTACTTC

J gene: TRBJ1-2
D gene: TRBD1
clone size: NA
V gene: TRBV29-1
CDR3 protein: CSVGTGRIYGYTF
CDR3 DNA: TGCAGCGTTGGGACAGGTCGGATCTATGGCTACACCTTC

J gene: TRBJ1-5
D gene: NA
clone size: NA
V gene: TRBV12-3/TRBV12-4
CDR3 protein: CASSSRRGTSNQPQHF
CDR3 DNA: TGTGCCAGCAGTTCGAGACGGGGCACCAGCAATCAGCCCCAGCATTTT

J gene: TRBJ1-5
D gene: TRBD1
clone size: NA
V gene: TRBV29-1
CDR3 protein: CSVGGTDVNQPQHF
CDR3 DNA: TGCAGCGTTGGGGGGACAGATGTCAATCAGCCCCAGCATTTT

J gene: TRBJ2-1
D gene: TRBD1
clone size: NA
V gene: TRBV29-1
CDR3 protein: CSVGQGWTYNEQFF
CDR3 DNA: TGCAGCGTGGGACAGGGGTGGACCTACAATGAGCAGTTCTTC

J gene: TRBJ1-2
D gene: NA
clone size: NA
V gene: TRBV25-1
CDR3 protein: CASSNNYGYTF
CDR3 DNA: TGTGCCAGCAGCAATAACTATGGCTACACCTTC

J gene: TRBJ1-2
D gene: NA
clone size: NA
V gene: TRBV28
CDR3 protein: CASSLPEGRHGYTF
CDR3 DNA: TGTGCCAGCAGTCTTCCGGAAGGGAGGCATGGCTACACCTTC

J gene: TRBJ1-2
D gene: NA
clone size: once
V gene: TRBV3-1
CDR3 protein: CASSQRPGPNYGYTF
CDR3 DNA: TGTGCCAGCAGCCAGAGGCCGGGACCTAACTATGGCTACACCTTC

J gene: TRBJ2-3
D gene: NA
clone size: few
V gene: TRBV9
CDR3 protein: CASSVTSTDTQYF
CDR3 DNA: TGTGCCAGCAGCGTAACGAGTACAGATACGCAGTATTTT

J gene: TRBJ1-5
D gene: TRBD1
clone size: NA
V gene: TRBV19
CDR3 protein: CASSGTGGQPQHF
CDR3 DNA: TGTGCCAGTAGCGGGACAGGAGGACAGCCCCAGCATTTT

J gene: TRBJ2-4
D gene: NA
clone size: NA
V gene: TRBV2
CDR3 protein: CASSESSLLAKNIQYF
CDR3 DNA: TGTGCCAGCAGTGAATCCAGCCTACTAGCCAAAAACATTCAGTACTTC

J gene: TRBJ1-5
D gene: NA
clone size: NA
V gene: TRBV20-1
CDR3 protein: CSAPTASNQPQHF
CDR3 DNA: TGCAGTGCTCCGACAGCTAGCAATCAGCCCCAGCATTTT

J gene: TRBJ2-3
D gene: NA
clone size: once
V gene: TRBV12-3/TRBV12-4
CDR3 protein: CASSSTGSGSPDTQYF
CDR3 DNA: TGTGCCAGCAGTTCGACGGGGTCCGGATCCCCAGATACGCAGTATTTT

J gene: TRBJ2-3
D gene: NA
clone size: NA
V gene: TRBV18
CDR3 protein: CASFAGLTDTQYF
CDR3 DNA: TGTGCCAGCTTCGCAGGTCTCACAGATACGCAGTATTTT

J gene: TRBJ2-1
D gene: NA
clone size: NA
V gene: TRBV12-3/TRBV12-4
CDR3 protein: CASSQLASNEQFF
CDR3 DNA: TGTGCCAGCAGTCAACTAGCCTCCAATGAGCAGTTCTTC

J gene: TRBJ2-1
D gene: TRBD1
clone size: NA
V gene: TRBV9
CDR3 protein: CASSVWTGGGNEQFF
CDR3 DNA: TGTGCCAGCAGCGTGTGGACAGGGGGTGGCAATGAGCAGTTCTTC

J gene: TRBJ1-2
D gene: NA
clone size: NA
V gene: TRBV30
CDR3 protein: CAWSREGGYTF
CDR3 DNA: TGTGCCTGGAGTAGGGAAGGTGGCTACACCTTC

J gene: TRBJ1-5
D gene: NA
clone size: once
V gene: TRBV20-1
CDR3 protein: CSARAAGHQPQHF
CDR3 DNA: TGCAGTGCCCGGGCGGCAGGGCACCAGCCCCAGCATTTT

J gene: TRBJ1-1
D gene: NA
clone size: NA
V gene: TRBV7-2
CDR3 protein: CASSFQGYATEAFF
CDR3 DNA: TGTGCCAGCAGCTTTCAGGGGTACGCCACTGAAGCTTTCTTT

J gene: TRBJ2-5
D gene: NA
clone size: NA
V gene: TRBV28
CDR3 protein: CASSSSRGEETQYF
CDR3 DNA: TGTGCCAGCAGTTCCTCCAGGGGGGAAGAGACCCAGTACTTC

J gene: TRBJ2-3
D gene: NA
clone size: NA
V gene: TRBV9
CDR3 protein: CASSVGTSTDTQYF
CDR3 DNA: TGTGCCAGCAGCGTAGGAACTAGCACAGATACGCAGTATTTT

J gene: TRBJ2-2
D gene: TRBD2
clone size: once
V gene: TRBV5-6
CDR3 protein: CASSRWTSGGAAGELFF
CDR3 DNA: TGTGCCAGCAGCCGGTGGACTAGCGGGGGGGCCGCCGGGGAGCTGTTTTTT

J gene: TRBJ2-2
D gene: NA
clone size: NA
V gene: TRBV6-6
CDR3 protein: CASSYRGLNTGELFF
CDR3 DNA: TGTGCCAGCAGTTATCGGGGGCTGAACACCGGGGAGCTGTTTTTT

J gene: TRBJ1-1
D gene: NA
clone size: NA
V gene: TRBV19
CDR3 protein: CASSGRDTEAFF
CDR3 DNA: TGTGCCAGTAGTGGCAGGGACACTGAAGCTTTCTTT